The 18 T cell receptor beta chains given below trace back to one sample, sequenced in a study of shared clonotypes between healthy human individuals. This table comes from immunoSEQ multiplex PCR, and its TCRdb copy is limited to in-frame clones, with some not included. The table has fewer than 3 million clones, just under 95% seen once. The sequencing sample was made of naive CD4+ T cells from PBMCs. Indicated subset: CD45RA+ positively selected. These receptors all stem from a man younger than 35 in good health. Some clones in this sample may be carry-over from other donors' samples.

The chain's CDR3 is CASSFQGGRVDEQFF. The CDR3 DNA reads as TGTGCCAGCAGCTTTCAGGGGGGCAGGGTCGATGAGCAGTTCTTC. The chain uses TRBV11-2 and TRBJ2-1, with D perhaps TRBD1 (7 bases). This CDR3 contains 15 residues. V was shortened by 3 bases and J by 8 bases, with 17 bases between the two germline ends. Germline V CDR1 and CDR2: SGHAT, FQNNGV.

The chain joins TRBV29-1 to TRBJ2-1, with 8 positions matching TRBD2. The length of the CDR3 is 14 residues. V was clipped by 3 bases and J by 4 bases; unmatched bases: 5. Germline CDR1 reads SQVTM; CDR2 reads ANQGSEA. CDR3 sequence reads: CSVDIAGLYNEQFF. The CDR3 DNA is TGCAGCGTTGACATAGCGGGACTATACAATGAGCAGTTCTTC.

The chain employs TRBV11-2 and TRBJ2-7; 7 nucleotides agree with TRBD1. CDR3 length: 15 amino acids. CDR1 SGHAT and CDR2 FQNNGV come from the germline V gene. V lost 5 bases and J lost 7; bases outside the gene matches: 14. The CDR3 coding sequence is TGTGCCAGCAGCAAGATCGAAGCAGGGGGTTTGGAGCAGTACTTC. Its protein is CASSKIEAGGLEQYF.

The V and J genes are TRBV10-3 and TRBJ2-5; 14 nucleotides match TRBD2. Unmatched junction bases numbered 9, after V lost 0 bases and J lost 3 bases. CDR1 ENHRY and CDR2 SYGVKD come from the germline V gene. This CDR3 has 19 amino acids. CDR3 region: CAISESGTSGRGGEETQYF. In nucleotides, the CDR3 is TGTGCCATCAGTGAGTCTGGGACTAGCGGGAGAGGGGGAGAAGAGACCCAGTACTTC.

The chain employs TRBV7-8 and TRBJ1-5; TRBD1 aligns across 9 bases. Germline V lookup: CDR1 SGHVS, CDR2 FQNEAQ. The V segment lost 5 bases and the J segment 7 bases; nucleotides outside the gene matches: 15. There are 17 residues in the CDR3. The CDR3 here is CASSRGRTGALGQPQHF. In nucleotides, the CDR3 is TGTGCCAGCAGCAGAGGGAGGACAGGGGCTCTTGGGCAGCCCCAGCATTTT.

This rearrangement joins TRBV18 to TRBJ2-4; 8 bases align to TRBD1. CDR3 length: 16 residues. Trimming cost V 0 bases and J 4 bases; bases outside gene matches: 5. Per the germline V gene, CDR1 is KGHSH and CDR2 is LQKENI. The CDR3 protein is CASSPPTGTGKNIQYF. CDR3 coding DNA: TGTGCCAGCTCACCACCAACCGGGACAGGAAAAAACATTCAGTACTTC.

This clone has only one observation. The CDR3 sequence: CASSSTQGAGNEQYF. CDR3 nucleotides: TGTGCCAGCAGCTCGACGCAGGGGGCAGGGAACGAGCAGTACTTC. The chain joins TRBV7-2 to TRBJ2-7; 8 bases are a match to TRBD1. Germline V gene sequence: CDR1 SGHTA, CDR2 FQGNSA. This CDR3 region has 15 residues. The junction had 10 bases not matched to a gene; V was cut back by 4 bases and J by 5 bases.

V usage is TRBV5-1 and J usage is TRBJ2-5; D unresolved. The CDR3 loop spans 16 amino acids. Germline V CDR1 and CDR2: SGHRS, YFSETQ. V was clipped by 0 bases and J by 1 base, with 13 bases between them. CDR3 nucleotide sequence: TGCGCCAGCAGCTTGGGGTCAGTAATAGCCCAAGAGACCCAGTACTTC. This gives the protein CASSLGSVIAQETQYF.

This rearrangement joins TRBV10-3 to TRBJ1-1; TRBD1 aligns across 8 bases. Germline V lookup: CDR1 ENHRY, CDR2 SYGVKD. CDR3 length: 16 residues. With V trimmed by 11 bases and J by 1 base, 15 bases remained unmatched. CDR3 DNA sequence: TGTGCCGAACTCCGGCCAGGGGGCTACCAGAACACTGAAGCTTTCTTT. It translates to CAELRPGGYQNTEAFF.

The chain carries TRBV11-2 and TRBJ2-7; D unclear. The CDR3 loop spans 14 amino acids. Germline-derived CDR1 and CDR2 are SGHAT and FQNNGV. The V end was cut by 5 bases, the J end by 6 bases, with 17 bases between. CDR3 residues: CASSPDASALEQYF. CDR3 nucleotide sequence: TGTGCCAGCAGCCCCGACGCAAGCGCTCTCGAGCAGTACTTC.

The chain couples TRBV6-5 to TRBJ1-2, with D hard to call. Germline-derived CDR1 and CDR2 are MNHEY and SVGAGI. The ends were cut back, 0 bases at V and 4 bases at J, with 15 bases in the middle. CDR3 length equals 16 residues. CDR3 DNA: TGTGCCAGCAGTTACTCGCTGTGGCAGCCAACCTATGGCTACACCTTC. Amino acids: CASSYSLWQPTYGYTF.

This clone was detected only once. The chain joins TRBV28 to TRBJ2-7; unclear D gene. Deletions cut 7 bases from V and 0 bases from J, with 1 base between. Germline V lookup: CDR1 MDHEN, CDR2 SYDVKM. CDR3 length equals 10 residues. CDR3: CASISYEQYF. The CDR3 DNA reads TGTGCCAGCATCTCCTACGAGCAGTACTTC.

This sequence joins TRBV21-1 and TRBJ1-5; the DNA was not used to check the table's D call, TRBD1. TRBV21-1 is assigned pseudogene status. This CDR3 region has 16 residues. CDR3 DNA: TGTGCCAGCAGCAAACCCAAACAGGGATGCAATCAGCCCCAGCATTTT. Its translation is CASSKPKQGCNQPQHF.

This chain uses TRBV7-8 with TRBJ2-7; 11 nucleotides agree with TRBD2. The ends lost 5 bases at V and 6 bases at J; junction bases unmatched: 6. CDR1 and CDR2 (germline): SGHVS, FQNEAQ. This CDR3 spans 14 amino acids. The CDR3 region has the DNA TGTGCCAGCAGCCCCATAGCGGGAGGGCTCGAGCAGTACTTC. Encoded protein: CASSPIAGGLEQYF.

A single count supports this clone. This chain connects TRBV9 to TRBJ2-7; 8 bases align to TRBD2. Trimming cost V 0 bases and J 10 bases; bases outside gene matches: 9. The CDR3 consists of 14 residues. Germline assignment: CDR1 SGDLS and CDR2 YYNGEE. The CDR3 DNA reads as TGTGCCAGCAGCGTAGGTGGACTAGCTGATTTACAGTACTTC. Its translation is CASSVGGLADLQYF.

The gene calls are TRBV5-6 and TRBJ2-5; perhaps TRBD1 as D (5 bases). Trimming shortened V by 4 bases and J by 4 bases, and 14 bases separated the two germline ends. This CDR3 is 14 amino acids long. The germline gives CDR1 SGHDT, CDR2 YYEEEE. The CDR3 here is CASSPTVSTETQYF. CDR3 nucleotides: TGTGCCAGCAGCCCGACAGTTTCCACAGAGACCCAGTACTTC.

The rearrangement joins TRBV15 to TRBJ2-2; maybe TRBD2 (6 bases). The CDR3 runs to 15 residues. The germline V gene encodes CDR1 LNHNV and CDR2 YYDKDF (reference sequence). The germline V and J ends were trimmed by 3 bases and 4 bases, with 12 bases remaining between them. The CDR3 region is CATSRGGTTTGELFF. The CDR3, as DNA: TGTGCCACCAGCAGGGGGGGAACGACCACCGGGGAGCTGTTTTTT.

The chain combines TRBV15 with TRBJ1-2; D is unclear. CDR1 is LNHNV, CDR2 YYDKDF, per germline (reference sequence). This CDR3 contains 13 residues. The ends were cut back, 0 bases at V and 13 bases at J, with 15 bases in the middle. CDR3 sequence: CATSRDRWSDLTF. CDR3 bases: TGTGCCACCAGCAGAGATCGTTGGTCGGACCTCACCTTC.